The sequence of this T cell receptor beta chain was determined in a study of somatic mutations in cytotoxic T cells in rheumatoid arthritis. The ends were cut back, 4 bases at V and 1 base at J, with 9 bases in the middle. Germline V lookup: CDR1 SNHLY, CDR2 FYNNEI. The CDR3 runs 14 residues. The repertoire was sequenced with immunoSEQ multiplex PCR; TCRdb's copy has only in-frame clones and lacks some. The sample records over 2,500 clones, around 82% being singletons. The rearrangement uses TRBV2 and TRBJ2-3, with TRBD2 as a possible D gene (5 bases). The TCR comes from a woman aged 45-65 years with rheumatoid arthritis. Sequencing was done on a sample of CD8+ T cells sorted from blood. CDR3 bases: TGTGCCAGCAGTGGGGTAGCGCGCACAGATACGCAGTATTTT. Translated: CASSGVARTDTQYF. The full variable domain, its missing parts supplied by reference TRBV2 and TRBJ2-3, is EPEVTQTPSHQVTQMGQEVILRCVPISNHLYFYWYRQILGQKVEFLVSFYNNEISEKSEIFDDQFSVERPDGSNFTLKIRSTKLEDSAMYFCASSGVARTDTQYFGPGTRLTVL.